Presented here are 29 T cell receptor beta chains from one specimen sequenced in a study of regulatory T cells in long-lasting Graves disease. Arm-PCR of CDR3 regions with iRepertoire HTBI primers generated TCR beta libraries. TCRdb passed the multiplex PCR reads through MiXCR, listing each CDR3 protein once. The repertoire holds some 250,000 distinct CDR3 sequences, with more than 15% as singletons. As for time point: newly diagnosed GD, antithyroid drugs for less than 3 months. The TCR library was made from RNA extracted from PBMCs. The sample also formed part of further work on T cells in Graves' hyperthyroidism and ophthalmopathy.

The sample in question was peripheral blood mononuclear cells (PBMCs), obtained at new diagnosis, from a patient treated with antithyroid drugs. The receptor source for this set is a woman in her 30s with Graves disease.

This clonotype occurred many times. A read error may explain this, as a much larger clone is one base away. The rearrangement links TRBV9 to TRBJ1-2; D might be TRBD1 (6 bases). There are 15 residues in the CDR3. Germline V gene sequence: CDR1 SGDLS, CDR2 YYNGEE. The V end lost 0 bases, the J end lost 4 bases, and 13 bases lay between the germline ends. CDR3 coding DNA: TGTGCCAGCAGCGTAGCCGCAGGGGAAGGCTATGGCTACACCTTC. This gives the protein CASSVAAGEGYGYTF. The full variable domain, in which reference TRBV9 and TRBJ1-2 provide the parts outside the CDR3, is DSGVTQTPKHLITATGQRVTLRCSPRSGDLSVYWYQQSLDQGLQFLIQYYNGEERAKGNILERFSAQQFPDLHSELNLSSLELGDSALYFCASSVAAGEGYGYTFGSGTRLTVV.

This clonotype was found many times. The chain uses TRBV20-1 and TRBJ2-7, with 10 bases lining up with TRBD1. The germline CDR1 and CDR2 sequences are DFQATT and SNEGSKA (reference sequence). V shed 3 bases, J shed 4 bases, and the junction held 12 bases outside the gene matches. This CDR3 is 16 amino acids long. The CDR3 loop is CSARLPWTGGRYEQYF. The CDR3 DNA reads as TGCAGTGCTAGGCTCCCTTGGACAGGGGGAAGGTACGAGCAGTACTTC.

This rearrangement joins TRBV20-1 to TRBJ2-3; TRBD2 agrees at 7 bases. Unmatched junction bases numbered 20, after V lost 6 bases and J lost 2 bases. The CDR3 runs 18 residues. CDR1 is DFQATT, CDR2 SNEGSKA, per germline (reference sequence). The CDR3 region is CSASSQEIMGGVTDTQYF. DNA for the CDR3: TGCAGTGCCAGCAGCCAAGAAATAATGGGGGGGGTCACAGATACGCAGTATTTT.

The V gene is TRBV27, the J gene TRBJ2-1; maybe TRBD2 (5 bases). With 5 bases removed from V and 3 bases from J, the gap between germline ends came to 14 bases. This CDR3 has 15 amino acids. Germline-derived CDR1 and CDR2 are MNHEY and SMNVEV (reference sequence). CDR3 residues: CASSPLGLRYNEQFF. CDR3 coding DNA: TGTGCCAGCAGTCCCCTTGGACTCCGCTACAATGAGCAGTTCTTC.

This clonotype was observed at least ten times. The DNA for the CDR3 is TGTGCCACCAGCGGCCCTCGTGACATGTATAGCAATCAGCCCCAGCATTTT. This encodes CATSGPRDMYSNQPQHF. V usage is TRBV15 and J usage is TRBJ1-5; D is ambiguous. Per the germline V gene, CDR1 is LNHNV and CDR2 is YYDKDF (reference sequence). The CDR3 loop spans 17 amino acids. With 5 bases removed from V and 0 bases from J, the gap between germline ends came to 17 bases.

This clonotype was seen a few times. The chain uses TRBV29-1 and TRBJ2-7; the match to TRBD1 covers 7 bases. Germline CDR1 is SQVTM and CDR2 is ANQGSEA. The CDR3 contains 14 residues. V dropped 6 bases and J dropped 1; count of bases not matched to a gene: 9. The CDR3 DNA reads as TGCAGCGTGTTTACAGGGGACCCTTCCTACGAGCAGTACTTC. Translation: CSVFTGDPSYEQYF.

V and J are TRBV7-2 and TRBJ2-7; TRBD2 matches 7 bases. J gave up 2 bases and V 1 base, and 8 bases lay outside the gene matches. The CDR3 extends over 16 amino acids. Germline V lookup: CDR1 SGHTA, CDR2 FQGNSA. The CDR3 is CASSLEAGRNPYEQYF. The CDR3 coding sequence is TGTGCCAGCAGCTTAGAAGCGGGGCGGAATCCCTACGAGCAGTACTTC.

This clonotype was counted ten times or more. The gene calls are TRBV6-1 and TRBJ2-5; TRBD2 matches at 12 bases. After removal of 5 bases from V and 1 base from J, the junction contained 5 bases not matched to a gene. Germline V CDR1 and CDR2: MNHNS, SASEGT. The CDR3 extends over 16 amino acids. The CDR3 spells CASSRLAGVFQETQYF. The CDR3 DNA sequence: TGTGCCAGCAGTCGACTAGCGGGGGTGTTCCAAGAGACCCAGTACTTC.

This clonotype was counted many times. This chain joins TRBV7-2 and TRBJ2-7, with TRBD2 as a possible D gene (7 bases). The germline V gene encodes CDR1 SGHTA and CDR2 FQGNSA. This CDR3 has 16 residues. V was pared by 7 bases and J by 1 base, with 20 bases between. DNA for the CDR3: TGTGCCAGCACCCGGGGGGCCGCCGTGGTGTCCTACGAGCAGTACTTC. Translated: CASTRGAAVVSYEQYF.

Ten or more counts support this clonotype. The CDR3 region is CSASLGRRAFF. In nucleotides, the CDR3 is TGCAGTGCTAGTTTAGGCCGAAGGGCTTTCTTT. The V and J genes are TRBV20-1 and TRBJ1-1; no definite D call. V gave up 3 bases and J gave up 11 bases, with 13 bases separating them. CDR1 and CDR2 from the germline V gene are DFQATT and SNEGSKA (reference sequence). This CDR3 region has 11 residues.

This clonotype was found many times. CDR3: CASSSNTEPNYGYTF. The CDR3 DNA follows: TGTGCCAGCAGTTCCAACACGGAACCTAACTATGGCTACACCTTC. This sequence joins TRBV11-2 and TRBJ1-2; no reliable D call. This CDR3 region has 15 residues. The V and J ends lost 6 bases and 0 bases respectively, with 14 bases between them. Per the germline V gene, CDR1 is SGHAT and CDR2 is FQNNGV.

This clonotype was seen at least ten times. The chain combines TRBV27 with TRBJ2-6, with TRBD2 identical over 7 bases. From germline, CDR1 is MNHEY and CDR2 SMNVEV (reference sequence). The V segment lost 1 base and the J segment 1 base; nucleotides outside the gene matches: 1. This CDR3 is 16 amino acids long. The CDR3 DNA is TGTGCCAGCAGTTTATGGGAGGGGTCTGGGGCCAACGTCCTGACTTTC. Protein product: CASSLWEGSGANVLTF.

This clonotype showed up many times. The CDR3 nucleotides are TGCAGCGTTTCAGGACGCTATGGCTACACCTTC. Protein product: CSVSGRYGYTF. V usage is TRBV29-1 and J usage is TRBJ1-2; the D is unclear. V lost 5 bases and J lost 4, with 8 bases in between. This CDR3 is built from 11 residues. Germline-derived CDR1 and CDR2 are SQVTM and ANQGSEA.

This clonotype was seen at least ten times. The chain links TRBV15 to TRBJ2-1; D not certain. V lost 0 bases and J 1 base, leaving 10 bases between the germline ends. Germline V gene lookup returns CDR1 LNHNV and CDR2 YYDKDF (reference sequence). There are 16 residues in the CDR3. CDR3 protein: CATSRDYLESYNEQFF. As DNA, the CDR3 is TGTGCCACCAGCAGAGATTATTTAGAGTCCTACAATGAGCAGTTCTTC.

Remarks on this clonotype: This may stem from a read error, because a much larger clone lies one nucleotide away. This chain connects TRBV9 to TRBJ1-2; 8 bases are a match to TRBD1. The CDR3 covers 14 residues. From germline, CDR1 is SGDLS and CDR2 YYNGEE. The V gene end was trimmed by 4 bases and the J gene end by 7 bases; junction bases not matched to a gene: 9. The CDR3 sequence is CASSSRAGGSGYTF. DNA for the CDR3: TGTGCCAGCAGCTCCCGGGCAGGGGGCAGTGGCTACACCTTC.

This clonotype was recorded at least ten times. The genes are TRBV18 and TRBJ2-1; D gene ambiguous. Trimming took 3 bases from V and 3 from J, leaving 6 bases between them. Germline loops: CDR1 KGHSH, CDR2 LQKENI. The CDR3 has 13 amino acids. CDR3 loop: CASSPSHYNEQFF. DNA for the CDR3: TGTGCCAGCTCACCCTCACACTACAATGAGCAGTTCTTC.

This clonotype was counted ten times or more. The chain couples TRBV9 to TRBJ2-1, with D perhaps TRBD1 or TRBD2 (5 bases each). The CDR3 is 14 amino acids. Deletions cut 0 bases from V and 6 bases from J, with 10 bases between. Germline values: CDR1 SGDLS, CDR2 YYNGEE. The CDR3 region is CASSVVRDGNEQFF. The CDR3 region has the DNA TGTGCCAGCAGCGTAGTCCGGGACGGCAATGAGCAGTTCTTC.

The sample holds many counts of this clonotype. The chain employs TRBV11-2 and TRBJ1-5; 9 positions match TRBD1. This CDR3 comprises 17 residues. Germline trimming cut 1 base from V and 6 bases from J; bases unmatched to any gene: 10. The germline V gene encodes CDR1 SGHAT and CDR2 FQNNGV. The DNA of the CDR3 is TGTGCCAGCAGCTTAGGCTCCGGACAGGGGTCGGGTCAGCCCCAGCATTTT. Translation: CASSLGSGQGSGQPQHF.

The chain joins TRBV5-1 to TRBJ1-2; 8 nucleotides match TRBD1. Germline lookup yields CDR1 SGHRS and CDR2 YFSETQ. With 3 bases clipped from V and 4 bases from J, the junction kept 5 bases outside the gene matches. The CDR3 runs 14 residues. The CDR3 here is CASSWGQDIYGYTF. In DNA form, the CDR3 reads TGCGCCAGCAGCTGGGGACAGGATATCTATGGCTACACCTTC. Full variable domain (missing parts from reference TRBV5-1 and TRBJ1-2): KAGVTQTPRYLIKTRGQQVTLSCSPISGHRSVSWYQQTPGQGLQFLFEYFSETQRNKGNFPGRFSGRQFSNSRSEMNVSTLELGDSALYLCASSWGQDIYGYTFGSGTRLTVV.

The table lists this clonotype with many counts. In DNA, the CDR3 is TGTGCCAGCGGACAGGGGACCTACGAGCAGTACTTC. Its protein is CASGQGTYEQYF. The chain has TRBV7-2 and TRBJ2-7, with 9 bases aligning to TRBD1. V lost 8 bases, J lost 2 bases, and 1 base stayed unmatched. This CDR3 is built from 12 residues. Germline lookup yields CDR1 SGHTA and CDR2 FQGNSA.

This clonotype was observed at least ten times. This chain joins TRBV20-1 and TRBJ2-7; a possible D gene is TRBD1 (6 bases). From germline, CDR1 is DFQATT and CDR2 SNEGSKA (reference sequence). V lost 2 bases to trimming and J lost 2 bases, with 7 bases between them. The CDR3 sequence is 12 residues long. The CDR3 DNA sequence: TGCAGTGCTAGAACAGGGCCCTACGAGCAGTACTTC. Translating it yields CSARTGPYEQYF.

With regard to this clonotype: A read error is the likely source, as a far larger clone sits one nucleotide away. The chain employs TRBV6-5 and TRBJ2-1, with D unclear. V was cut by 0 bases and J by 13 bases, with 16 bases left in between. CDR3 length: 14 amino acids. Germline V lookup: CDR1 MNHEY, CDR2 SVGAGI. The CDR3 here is CASSYSIGGETQFF. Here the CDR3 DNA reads TGTGCCAGCAGTTACTCGATTGGCGGAGAGACCCAGTTCTTC.

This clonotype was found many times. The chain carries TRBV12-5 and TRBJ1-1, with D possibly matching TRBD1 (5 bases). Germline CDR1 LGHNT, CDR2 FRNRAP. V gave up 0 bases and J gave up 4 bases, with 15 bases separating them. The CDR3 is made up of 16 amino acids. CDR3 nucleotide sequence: TGTGCTAGTGGTTTGGTACTCGGGGCGCGGGTCACTGAAGCTTTCTTT. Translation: CASGLVLGARVTEAFF.

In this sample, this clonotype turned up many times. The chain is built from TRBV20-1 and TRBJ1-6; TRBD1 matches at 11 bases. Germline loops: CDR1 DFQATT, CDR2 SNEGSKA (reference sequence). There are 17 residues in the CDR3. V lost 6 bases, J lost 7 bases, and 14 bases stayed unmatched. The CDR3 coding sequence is TGCAGTGCAACGTTACCGGGACAGGGGGTTTGGAATTCACCCCTCCACTTT. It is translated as CSATLPGQGVWNSPLHF.

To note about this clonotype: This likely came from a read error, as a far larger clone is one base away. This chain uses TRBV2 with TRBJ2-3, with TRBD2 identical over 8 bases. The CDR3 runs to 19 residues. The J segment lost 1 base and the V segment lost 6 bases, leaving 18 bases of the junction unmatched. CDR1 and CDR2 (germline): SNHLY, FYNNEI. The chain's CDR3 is CASSQETKLAAGRTDTQYF. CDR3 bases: TGTGCCAGCAGCCAAGAGACGAAACTAGCGGCGGGGCGCACAGATACGCAGTATTTT.

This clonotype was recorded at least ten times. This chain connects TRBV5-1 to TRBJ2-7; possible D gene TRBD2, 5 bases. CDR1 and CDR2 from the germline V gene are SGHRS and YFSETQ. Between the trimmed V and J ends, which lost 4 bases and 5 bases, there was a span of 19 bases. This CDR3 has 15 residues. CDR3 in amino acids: CASSLWTPEVDEQYF. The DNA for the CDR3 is TGCGCCAGCAGCCTTTGGACTCCGGAGGTAGACGAGCAGTACTTC.

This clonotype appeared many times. CDR3 nucleotides: TGTGCCAGCCACGAGCGGGGGACCATCACAGATACGCAGTATTTT. Translation: CASHERGTITDTQYF. The rearrangement joins TRBV12-3 or TRBV12-4 to TRBJ2-3; 8 bases are a match to TRBD2. The CDR3 covers 15 residues. V gave up 8 bases and J gave up 2 bases; unmatched junction bases: 9.

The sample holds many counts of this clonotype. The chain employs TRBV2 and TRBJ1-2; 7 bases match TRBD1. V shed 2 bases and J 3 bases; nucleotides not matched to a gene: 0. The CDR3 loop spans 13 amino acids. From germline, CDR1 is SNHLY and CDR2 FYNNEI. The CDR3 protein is CASSETGDYGYTF. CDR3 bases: TGTGCCAGCAGTGAAACAGGGGACTATGGCTACACCTTC.

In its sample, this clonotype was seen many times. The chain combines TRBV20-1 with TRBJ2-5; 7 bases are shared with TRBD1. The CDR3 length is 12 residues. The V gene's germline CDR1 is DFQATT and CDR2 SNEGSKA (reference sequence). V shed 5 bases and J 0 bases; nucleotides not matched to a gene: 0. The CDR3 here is CSAGTDQETQYF. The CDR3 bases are TGCAGTGCTGGGACAGACCAAGAGACCCAGTACTTC.